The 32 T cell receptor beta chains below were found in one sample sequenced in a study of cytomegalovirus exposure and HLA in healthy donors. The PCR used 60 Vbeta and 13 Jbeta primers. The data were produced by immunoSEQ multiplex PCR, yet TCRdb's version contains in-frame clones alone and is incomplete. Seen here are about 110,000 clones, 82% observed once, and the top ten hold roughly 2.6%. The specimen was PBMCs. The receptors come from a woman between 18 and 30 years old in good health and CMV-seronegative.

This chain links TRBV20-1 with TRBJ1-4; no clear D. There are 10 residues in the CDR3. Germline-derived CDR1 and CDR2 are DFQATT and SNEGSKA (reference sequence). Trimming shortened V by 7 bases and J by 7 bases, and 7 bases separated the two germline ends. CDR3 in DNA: TGCAGTGTTCGTCGTGAAAAACTGTTTTTT. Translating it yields CSVRREKLFF.

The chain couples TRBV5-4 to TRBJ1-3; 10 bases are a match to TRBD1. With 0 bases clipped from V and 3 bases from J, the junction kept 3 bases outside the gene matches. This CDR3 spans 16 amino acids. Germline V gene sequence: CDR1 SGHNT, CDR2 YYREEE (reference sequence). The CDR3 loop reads CASSLGGTGDGNTIYF. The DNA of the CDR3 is TGTGCCAGCAGCTTGGGCGGGACAGGGGATGGAAACACCATATATTTT.

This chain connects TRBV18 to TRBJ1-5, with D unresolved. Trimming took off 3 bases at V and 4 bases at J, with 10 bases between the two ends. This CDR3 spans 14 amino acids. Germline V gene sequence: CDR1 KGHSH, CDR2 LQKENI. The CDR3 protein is CASSPGPANQPQHF. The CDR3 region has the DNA TGTGCCAGCTCACCGGGCCCGGCAAATCAGCCCCAGCATTTT.

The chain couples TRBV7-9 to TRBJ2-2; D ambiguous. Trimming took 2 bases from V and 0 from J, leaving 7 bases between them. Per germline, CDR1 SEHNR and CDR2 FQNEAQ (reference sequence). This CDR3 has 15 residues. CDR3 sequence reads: CASSLMTTNTGELFF. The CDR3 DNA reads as TGTGCCAGCAGCTTAATGACAACGAACACCGGGGAGCTGTTTTTT. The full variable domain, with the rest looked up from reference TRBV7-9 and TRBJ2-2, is DTGVSQNPRHKITKRGQNVTFRCDPISEHNRLYWYRQTLGQGPEFLTYFQNEAQLEKSRLLSDRFSAERPKGSFSTLEIQRTEQGDSAMYLCASSLMTTNTGELFFGEGSRLTVL.

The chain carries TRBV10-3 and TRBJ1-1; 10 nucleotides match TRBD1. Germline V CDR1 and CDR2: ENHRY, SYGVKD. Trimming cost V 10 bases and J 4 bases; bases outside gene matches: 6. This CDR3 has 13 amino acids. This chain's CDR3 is CATRQGAGTEAFF. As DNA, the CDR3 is TGTGCCACCAGACAGGGGGCAGGCACTGAAGCTTTCTTT.

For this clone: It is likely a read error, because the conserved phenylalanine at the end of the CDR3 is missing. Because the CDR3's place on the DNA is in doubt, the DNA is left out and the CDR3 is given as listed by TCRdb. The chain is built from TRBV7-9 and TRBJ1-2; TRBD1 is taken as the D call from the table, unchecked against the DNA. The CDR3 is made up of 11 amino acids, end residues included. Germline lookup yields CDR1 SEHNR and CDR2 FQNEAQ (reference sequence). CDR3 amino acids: CASSLPVGAPL.

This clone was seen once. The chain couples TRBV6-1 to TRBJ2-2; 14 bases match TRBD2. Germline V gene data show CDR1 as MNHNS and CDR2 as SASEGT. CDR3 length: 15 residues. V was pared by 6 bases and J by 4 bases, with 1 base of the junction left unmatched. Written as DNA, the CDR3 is TGTGCCAGCAGGGGACTAGCGGGAGCCACCGGGGAGCTGTTTTTT. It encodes CASRGLAGATGELFF.

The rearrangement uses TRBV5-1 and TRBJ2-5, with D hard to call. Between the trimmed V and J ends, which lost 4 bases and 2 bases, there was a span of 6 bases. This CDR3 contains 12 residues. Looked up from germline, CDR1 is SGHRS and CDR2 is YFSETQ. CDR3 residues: CASSPQQETQYF. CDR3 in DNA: TGCGCCAGCAGCCCACAACAAGAGACCCAGTACTTC.

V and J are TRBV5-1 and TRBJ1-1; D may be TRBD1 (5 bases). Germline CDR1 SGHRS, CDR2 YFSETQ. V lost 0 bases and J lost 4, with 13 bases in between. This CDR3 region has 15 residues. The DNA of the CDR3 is TGCGCCAGCAGCTTGGCCGCCCAAAGGGGCACTGAAGCTTTCTTT. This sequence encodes CASSLAAQRGTEAFF. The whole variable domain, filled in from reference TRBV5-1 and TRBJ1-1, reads KAGVTQTPRYLIKTRGQQVTLSCSPISGHRSVSWYQQTPGQGLQFLFEYFSETQRNKGNFPGRFSGRQFSNSRSEMNVSTLELGDSALYLCASSLAAQRGTEAFFGQGTRLTVV.

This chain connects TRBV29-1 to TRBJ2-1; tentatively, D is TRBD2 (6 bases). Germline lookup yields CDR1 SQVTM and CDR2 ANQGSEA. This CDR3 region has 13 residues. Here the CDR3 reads CTTLGSGANEQFF. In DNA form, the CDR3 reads TGCACCACCCTGGGTAGCGGAGCTAATGAGCAGTTCTTC.

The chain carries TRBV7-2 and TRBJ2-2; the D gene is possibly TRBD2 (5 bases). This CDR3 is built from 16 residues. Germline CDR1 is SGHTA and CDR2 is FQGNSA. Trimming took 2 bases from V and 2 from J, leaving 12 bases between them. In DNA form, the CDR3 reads TGTGCCAGCAGCTTACCTGGACTTGTAAACACCGGGGAGCTGTTTTTT. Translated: CASSLPGLVNTGELFF. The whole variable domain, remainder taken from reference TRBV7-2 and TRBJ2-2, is GAGVSQSPSNKVTEKGKDVELRCDPISGHTALYWYRQSLGQGLEFLIYFQGNSAPDKSGLPSDRFSAERTGGSVSTLTIQRTQQEDSAVYLCASSLPGLVNTGELFFGEGSRLTVL.

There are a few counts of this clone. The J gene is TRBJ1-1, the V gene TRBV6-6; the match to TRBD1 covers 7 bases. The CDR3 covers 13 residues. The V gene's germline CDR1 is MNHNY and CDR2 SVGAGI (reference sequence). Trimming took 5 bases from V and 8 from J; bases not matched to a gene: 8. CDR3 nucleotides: TGTGCCAGCAGTCCGACAGGGACGGGCGAAGCTTTCTTT. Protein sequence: CASSPTGTGEAFF.

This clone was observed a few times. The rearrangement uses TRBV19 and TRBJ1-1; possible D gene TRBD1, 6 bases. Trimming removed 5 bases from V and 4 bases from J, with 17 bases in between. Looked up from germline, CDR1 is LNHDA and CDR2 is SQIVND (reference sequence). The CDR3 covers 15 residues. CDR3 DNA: TGTGCCAGTAGTGGGAGGGGGGCTAGTGGCACTGAAGCTTTCTTT. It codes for CASSGRGASGTEAFF. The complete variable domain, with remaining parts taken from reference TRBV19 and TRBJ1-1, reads DGGITQSPKYLFRKEGQNVTLSCEQNLNHDAMYWYRQDPGQGLRLIYYSQIVNDFQKGDIAEGYSVSREKKESFPLTVTSAQKNPTAFYLCASSGRGASGTEAFFGQGTRLTVV.

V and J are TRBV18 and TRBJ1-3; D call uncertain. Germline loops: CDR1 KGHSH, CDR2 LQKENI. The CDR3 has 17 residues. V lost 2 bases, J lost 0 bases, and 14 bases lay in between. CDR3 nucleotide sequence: TGTGCCAGCTCACCAACGAACAGCGGGAGCTCTGGAAACACCATATATTTT. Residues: CASSPTNSGSSGNTIYF.

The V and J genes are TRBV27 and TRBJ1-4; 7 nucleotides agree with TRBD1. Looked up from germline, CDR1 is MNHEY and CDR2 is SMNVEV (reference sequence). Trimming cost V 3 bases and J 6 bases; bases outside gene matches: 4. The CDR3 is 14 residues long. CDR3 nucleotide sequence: TGTGCCAGCAGTTTTGGACAGGATGATGAAAAACTGTTTTTT. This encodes CASSFGQDDEKLFF.

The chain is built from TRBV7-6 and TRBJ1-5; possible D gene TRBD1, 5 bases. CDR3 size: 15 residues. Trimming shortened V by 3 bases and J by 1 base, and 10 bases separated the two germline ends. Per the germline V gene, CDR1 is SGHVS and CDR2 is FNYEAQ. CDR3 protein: CASSFGGGSNQPQHF. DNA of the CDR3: TGTGCCAGCAGCTTTGGGGGAGGGAGCAATCAGCCCCAGCATTTT.

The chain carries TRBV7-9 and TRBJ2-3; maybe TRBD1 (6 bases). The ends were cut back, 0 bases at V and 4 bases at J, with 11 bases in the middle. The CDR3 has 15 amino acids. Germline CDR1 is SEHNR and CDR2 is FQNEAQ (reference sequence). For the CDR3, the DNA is TGTGCCAGCAGCTTAGCGGGGACAAGGGCAGATACGCAGTATTTT. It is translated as CASSLAGTRADTQYF. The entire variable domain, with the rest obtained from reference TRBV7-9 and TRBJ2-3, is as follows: DTGVSQNPRHKITKRGQNVTFRCDPISEHNRLYWYRQTLGQGPEFLTYFQNEAQLEKSRLLSDRFSAERPKGSFSTLEIQRTEQGDSAMYLCASSLAGTRADTQYFGPGTRLTVL.

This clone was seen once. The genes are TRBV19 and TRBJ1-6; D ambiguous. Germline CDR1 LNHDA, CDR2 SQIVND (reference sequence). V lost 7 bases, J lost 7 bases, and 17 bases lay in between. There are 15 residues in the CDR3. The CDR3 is CASTPRGPPNSPLHF. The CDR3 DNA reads TGTGCCAGTACTCCCCGCGGGCCCCCGAATTCACCCCTCCACTTT.

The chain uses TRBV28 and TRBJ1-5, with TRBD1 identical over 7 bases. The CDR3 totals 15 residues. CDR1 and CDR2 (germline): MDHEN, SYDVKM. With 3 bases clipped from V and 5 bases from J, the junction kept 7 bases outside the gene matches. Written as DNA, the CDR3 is TGTGCCAGCAGTTTGAGACAGGGTGGCTATCAGCCCCAGCATTTT. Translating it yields CASSLRQGGYQPQHF.

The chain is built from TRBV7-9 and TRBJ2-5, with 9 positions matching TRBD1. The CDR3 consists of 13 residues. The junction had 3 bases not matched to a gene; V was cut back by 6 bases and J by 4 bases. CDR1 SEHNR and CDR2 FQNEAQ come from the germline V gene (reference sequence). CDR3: CASRGTGLETQYF. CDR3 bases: TGTGCCAGCAGGGGGACAGGGCTAGAGACCCAGTACTTC.

The CDR3 nucleotides are TGTGCCATCAGTGAGCCGGGCAGGGGTGGAACTGAAGCTTTCTTT. It encodes CAISEPGRGGTEAFF. The chain couples TRBV10-3 to TRBJ1-1; tentative D call: TRBD1 (6 bases). Trimming left V 2 bases short and J 5 bases short, with 15 bases between. Germline V gene sequence: CDR1 ENHRY, CDR2 SYGVKD. The CDR3 is 15 amino acids.

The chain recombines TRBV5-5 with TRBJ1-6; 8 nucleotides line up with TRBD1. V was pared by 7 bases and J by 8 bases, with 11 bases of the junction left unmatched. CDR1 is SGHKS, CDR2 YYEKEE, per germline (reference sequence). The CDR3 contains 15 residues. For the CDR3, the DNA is TGTGCCAGCCGAGTTTCGGACAGGGTGGATTCACCCCTCCACTTT. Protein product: CASRVSDRVDSPLHF.

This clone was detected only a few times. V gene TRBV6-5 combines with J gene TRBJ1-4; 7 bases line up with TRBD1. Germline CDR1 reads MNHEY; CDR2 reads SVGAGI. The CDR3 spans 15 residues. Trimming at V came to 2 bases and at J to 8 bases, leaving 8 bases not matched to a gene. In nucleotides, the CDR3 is TGTGCCAGCAGTTACCGCACAGGGGTGGGGGAAAAACTGTTTTTT. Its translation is CASSYRTGVGEKLFF.

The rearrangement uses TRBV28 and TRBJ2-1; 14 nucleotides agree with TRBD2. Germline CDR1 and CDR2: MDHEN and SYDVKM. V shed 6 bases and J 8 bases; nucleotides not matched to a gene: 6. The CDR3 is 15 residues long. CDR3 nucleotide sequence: TGTGCCAGCAGGGGCGGGACTAGCGGGAGCTATGAGCAGTTCTTC. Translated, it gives CASRGGTSGSYEQFF.

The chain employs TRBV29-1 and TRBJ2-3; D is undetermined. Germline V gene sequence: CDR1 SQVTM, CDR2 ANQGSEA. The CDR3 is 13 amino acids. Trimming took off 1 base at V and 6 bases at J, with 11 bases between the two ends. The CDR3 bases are TGCAGCGTTGAAGGCCTAGTCTTGGATACGCAGTATTTT. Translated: CSVEGLVLDTQYF.

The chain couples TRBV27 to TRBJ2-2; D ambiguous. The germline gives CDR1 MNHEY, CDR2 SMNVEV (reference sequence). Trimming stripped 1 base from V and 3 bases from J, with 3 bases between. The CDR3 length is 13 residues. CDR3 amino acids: CASSLLYTGELFF. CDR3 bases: TGTGCCAGCAGTTTATTATACACCGGGGAGCTGTTTTTT.

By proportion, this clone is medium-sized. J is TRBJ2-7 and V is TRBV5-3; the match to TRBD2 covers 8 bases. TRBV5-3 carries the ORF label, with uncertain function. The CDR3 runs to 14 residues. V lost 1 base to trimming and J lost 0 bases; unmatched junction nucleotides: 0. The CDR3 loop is CARSLSGSSYEQYF. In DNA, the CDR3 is TGTGCCAGAAGCTTGAGCGGGAGCTCCTACGAGCAGTACTTC.

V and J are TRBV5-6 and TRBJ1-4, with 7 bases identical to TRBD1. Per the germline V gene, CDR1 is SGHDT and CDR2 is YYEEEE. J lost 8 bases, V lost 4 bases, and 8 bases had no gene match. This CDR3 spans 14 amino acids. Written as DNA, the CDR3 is TGTGCCAGCAGCCTGGGACAGTTGGGGGAAAAACTGTTTTTT. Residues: CASSLGQLGEKLFF. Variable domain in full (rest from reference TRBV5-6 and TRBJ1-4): DAGVTQSPTHLIKTRGQQVTLRCSPKSGHDTVSWYQQALGQGPQFIFQYYEEEERQRGNFPDRFSGHQFPNYSSELNVNALLLGDSALYLCASSLGQLGEKLFFGSGTQLSVL.

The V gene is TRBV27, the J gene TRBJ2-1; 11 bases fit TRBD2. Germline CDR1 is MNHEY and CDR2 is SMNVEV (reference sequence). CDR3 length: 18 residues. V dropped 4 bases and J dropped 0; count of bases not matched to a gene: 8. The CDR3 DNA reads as TGTGCCAGCAGTTCCCCGAGGACTAGCGGGCGCTCCTACAATGAGCAGTTCTTC. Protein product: CASSSPRTSGRSYNEQFF.

The CDR3: CASSQQGVGTDTQYF. As DNA, the CDR3 is TGCGCCAGCAGCCAGCAGGGGGTAGGAACAGATACGCAGTATTTT. V gene TRBV4-3 combines with J gene TRBJ2-3; TRBD1 matches at 7 bases. This CDR3 is built from 15 residues. V trimming: 3 bases; J trimming: 3 bases; junction bases outside the gene matches: 6. Germline CDR1 reads LGHNA; CDR2 reads YSLEER.

Here the CDR3 DNA reads TGTGCCTGGACCCTTACACAGGCAGCGAATTCACCCCTCCACTTT. Protein: CAWTLTQAANSPLHF. The chain has TRBV30 and TRBJ1-6; tentative D call: TRBD1 (5 bases). This CDR3 region has 15 residues. Trimming removed 4 bases from V and 7 bases from J, with 17 bases in between. Germline CDR1 GTSNPN, CDR2 SVGIG (reference sequence). Complete variable domain (other parts from reference TRBV30 and TRBJ1-6): SQTIHQWPATLVQPVGSPLSLECTVEGTSNPNLYWYRQAAGRGLQLLFYSVGIGQISSEVPQNLSASRPQDRQFILSSKKLLLSDSGFYLCAWTLTQAANSPLHFGNGTRLTVT.

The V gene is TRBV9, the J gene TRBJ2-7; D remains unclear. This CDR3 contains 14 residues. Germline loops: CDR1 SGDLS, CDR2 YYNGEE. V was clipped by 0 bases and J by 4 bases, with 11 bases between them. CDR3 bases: TGTGCCAGCAGCGTAGCTGCAGGTTTTTACGAGCAGTACTTC. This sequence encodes CASSVAAGFYEQYF.